What follows describes a single T cell receptor (beta chain). The data stem from a study of blood T cell repertoires in COVID-19. In the study overall: PBMCs, B-cell-depleted T cells, or T cells provided the cDNA or gDNA that made up the material.

V lost 3 bases and J 3 bases, leaving 15 bases between the germline ends. The V gene's germline CDR1 is LNHNV and CDR2 YYDKDF (reference sequence). This CDR3 is 15 amino acids long. Clones were sequenced by immunoSEQ multiplex PCR, and TCRdb holds only the in-frame ones, with some missing. In the table there are about 170,000 clones, approximately 91% of which are singletons. The sample comprised peripheral blood. This TCR was recovered from a man between 18 and 29 years old with COVID-19, enrolled during active disease. V gene TRBV15 combines with J gene TRBJ2-7, with D possibly being TRBD2 (5 bases). The CDR3 spells CATSRLQRLDYEQYF. CDR3 DNA sequence: TGTGCCACCAGCAGGCTCCAGCGGCTGGACTACGAGCAGTACTTC.